These 2 T cell receptor beta chains were sequenced from one sample in a study of shared clonotypes between healthy human individuals. Profiled with immunoSEQ multiplex PCR; TCRdb holds only in-frame clones, not every one. The sample lists more than 2,000,000 clones; 85% to 95% were seen once. The sequencing input was naive CD4+ T cells from PBMCs. Subset noted: CD45RA+ positively selected. The receptors here all came from a man between 18 and 29 years old in good health. Some clones in this sample may be carry-over from other donors' samples.

The rearrangement joins TRBV18 to TRBJ2-5; 9 bases align to TRBD1. Per the germline V gene, CDR1 is KGHSH and CDR2 is LQKENI. The CDR3 loop spans 14 amino acids. V was clipped by 6 bases and J by 5 bases; unmatched bases: 7. As DNA, the CDR3 is TGTGCCAGCTCTCCGGACAGGGGAGCGGAGACCCAGTACTTC. Protein sequence: CASSPDRGAETQYF.

The rearrangement uses TRBV28 and TRBJ2-3; D tentatively reads TRBD1 or TRBD2 (6 bases each). The CDR3 spans 17 residues. V lost 2 bases and J lost 0, with 15 bases in between. Germline V gene sequence: CDR1 MDHEN, CDR2 SYDVKM. The CDR3 nucleotides are TGTGCCAGCAGTTTAGTCTACGGGGGCGGGAGCACAGATACGCAGTATTTT. It translates to CASSLVYGGGSTDTQYF.